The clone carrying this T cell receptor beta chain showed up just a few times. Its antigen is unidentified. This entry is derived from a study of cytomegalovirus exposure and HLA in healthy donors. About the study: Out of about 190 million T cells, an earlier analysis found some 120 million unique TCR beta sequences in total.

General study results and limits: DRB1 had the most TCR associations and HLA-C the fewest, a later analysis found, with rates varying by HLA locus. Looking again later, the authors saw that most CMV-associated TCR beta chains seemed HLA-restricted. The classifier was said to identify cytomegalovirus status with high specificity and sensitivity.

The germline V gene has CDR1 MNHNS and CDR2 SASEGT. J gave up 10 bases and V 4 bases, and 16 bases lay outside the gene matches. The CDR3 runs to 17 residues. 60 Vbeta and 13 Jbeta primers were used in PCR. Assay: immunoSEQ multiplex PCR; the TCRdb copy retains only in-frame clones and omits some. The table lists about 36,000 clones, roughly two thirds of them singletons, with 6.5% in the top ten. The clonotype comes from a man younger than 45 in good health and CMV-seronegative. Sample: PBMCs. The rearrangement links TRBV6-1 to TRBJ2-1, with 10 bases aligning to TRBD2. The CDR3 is CASSGAASGRGGGEQFF. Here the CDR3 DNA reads TGTGCCAGCAGTGGAGCGGCTAGCGGGAGAGGGGGCGGGGAGCAGTTCTTC.